The 28 T cell receptor beta chains given below trace back to one sample, sequenced in a study of blood T cell repertoires in COVID-19 (dated by TCRdb to the early 2020s). The method behind the library was the immunoSEQ multiplex PCR assay. TCRdb re-hosts the immuneACCESS table, in-frame sequences only. Its copies lack some clones; in the studies checked, an unresolved V gene accounts for under half of them, and the cause for the rest is not known. In all, the sample holds about 180,000 clones, and just under 90% of those were seen once. The ten largest clonotypes hold about 12% of the sample. The sequenced sample consisted of peripheral blood. The receptors here all came from a woman aged 65 to 85 with COVID-19, enrolled during active disease.

This clone was recorded only once. The rearrangement uses TRBV19 and TRBJ2-7; 8 nucleotides agree with TRBD1. Germline V gene lookup returns CDR1 LNHDA and CDR2 SQIVND (reference sequence). The CDR3 has 15 amino acids. Unmatched junction bases numbered 7, after V lost 6 bases and J lost 0 bases. The CDR3 DNA reads as TGTGCCAGTAGGGCGACAGGGGCCTTCTCCTACGAGCAGTACTTC. Protein: CASRATGAFSYEQYF.

This clone has only one observation. The chain recombines TRBV30 with TRBJ2-7; the match to TRBD1 covers 10 bases. The CDR3 spans 14 residues. V shed 3 bases, J shed 4 bases, and the junction held 6 bases outside the gene matches. Germline assignment: CDR1 GTSNPN and CDR2 SVGIG (reference sequence). CDR3 sequence: CAWRSGQGLYEQYF. The CDR3 DNA sequence: TGTGCCTGGAGATCGGGACAGGGGCTGTACGAGCAGTACTTC.

The gene calls are TRBV2 and TRBJ2-7, with 14 bases fitting TRBD2. The CDR3 totals 14 residues. With V trimmed by 6 bases and J by 5 bases, 3 bases remained unmatched. Germline V gene data show CDR1 as SNHLY and CDR2 as FYNNEI. In nucleotides, the CDR3 is TGTGCCAGCAGGGGACTAGCGGGAGTTCACGAGCAGTACTTC. Translating gives CASRGLAGVHEQYF.

The genes are TRBV11-3 and TRBJ2-7, with 8 bases identical to TRBD1. The germline V gene has CDR1 SGHNT and CDR2 YENEEA. Trimming removed 1 base from V and 3 bases from J; junction bases left unmatched: 8. This CDR3 is built from 16 residues. CDR3 coding DNA: TGTGCCAGCAGCTTAGGAACCGGGACAGGCCTCTACGAGCAGTACTTC. It encodes CASSLGTGTGLYEQYF. The entire variable domain, with the rest obtained from reference TRBV11-3 and TRBJ2-7, is as follows: EAGVVQSPRYKIIEKKQPVAFWCNPISGHNTLYWYLQNLGQGPELLIRYENEEAVDDSQLPKDRFSAERLKGVDSTLKIQPAELGDSAVYLCASSLGTGTGLYEQYFGPGTRLTVT.

This clone was seen a handful of times. This chain joins TRBV4-1 and TRBJ2-1, with TRBD2 identical over 11 bases. The CDR3 consists of 15 residues. In germline, CDR1 is MGHRA, CDR2 YSYEKL. The ends lost 5 bases at V and 8 bases at J; junction bases unmatched: 8. The chain's CDR3 is CASSGIAGGPDEQFF. The CDR3 nucleotides are TGCGCCAGCAGCGGAATAGCGGGAGGGCCAGATGAGCAGTTCTTC.

The chain has TRBV5-4 and TRBJ2-3, with 9 bases fitting TRBD2. Per the germline V gene, CDR1 is SGHNT and CDR2 is YYREEE (reference sequence). The V segment lost 3 bases and the J segment 2 bases; nucleotides outside the gene matches: 10. The CDR3 spans 17 residues. The CDR3 protein is CASSSTLTSGSTDTQYF. The CDR3 nucleotides read TGTGCCAGCAGCTCCACATTGACTAGCGGATCCACAGATACGCAGTATTTT. The full variable domain, in which reference TRBV5-4 and TRBJ2-3 provide the parts outside the CDR3, is ETGVTQSPTHLIKTRGQQVTLRCSSQSGHNTVSWYQQALGQGPQFIFQYYREEENGRGNFPPRFSGLQFPNYSSELNVNALELDDSALYLCASSSTLTSGSTDTQYFGPGTRLTVL.

This chain links TRBV29-1 with TRBJ2-3; 9 bases are a match to TRBD1. V gave up 6 bases and J gave up 2 bases; unmatched junction bases: 6. The CDR3 runs 14 residues. Germline assignment: CDR1 SQVTM and CDR2 ANQGSEA. The CDR3 DNA is TGCAGCGTGGTCGGACAGGGGTACACAGATACGCAGTATTTT. Its translation is CSVVGQGYTDTQYF.

This clone occurred a few times. This rearrangement joins TRBV7-9 to TRBJ1-4; no clear D. Trimming took 4 bases from V and 8 from J, leaving 17 bases between them. Germline V gene data show CDR1 as SEHNR and CDR2 as FQNEAQ (reference sequence). The CDR3 has 15 residues. This CDR3 is CASSSALTEGEKLFF. DNA of the CDR3: TGTGCCAGCAGCTCGGCGTTGACCGAGGGCGAAAAACTGTTTTTT.

The chain joins TRBV19 to TRBJ1-4, with a possible D match to TRBD1 (6 bases). Germline lookup yields CDR1 LNHDA and CDR2 SQIVND (reference sequence). V was clipped by 2 bases and J by 3 bases, with 13 bases between them. The CDR3 sequence is 16 residues long. CDR3 bases: TGTGCCAGTAGTATATCGCCAGGGGCATCTAATGAAAAACTGTTTTTT. Its protein product is CASSISPGASNEKLFF. The full variable domain, in which reference TRBV19 and TRBJ1-4 provide the parts outside the CDR3, is DGGITQSPKYLFRKEGQNVTLSCEQNLNHDAMYWYRQDPGQGLRLIYYSQIVNDFQKGDIAEGYSVSREKKESFPLTVTSAQKNPTAFYLCASSISPGASNEKLFFGSGTQLSVL.

This clone was picked up one time. This chain uses TRBV18 with TRBJ1-1, with D unresolved. Looked up from germline, CDR1 is KGHSH and CDR2 is LQKENI. This CDR3 has 12 residues. V was clipped by 3 bases and J by 1 base, with 3 bases between them. The DNA for the CDR3 is TGTGCCAGCTCACCGGCGAACACTGAAGCTTTCTTT. It codes for CASSPANTEAFF.

The chain's CDR3 is CASSLGAGGEGETQYF. CDR3 DNA sequence: TGCGCCAGCAGCTTGGGTGCAGGGGGCGAGGGAGAGACCCAGTACTTC. The J gene is TRBJ2-5, the V gene TRBV5-1; TRBD1 agrees at 8 bases. Germline-derived CDR1 and CDR2 are SGHRS and YFSETQ. V lost 0 bases and J lost 4; bases outside the gene matches: 8. The CDR3 totals 16 residues.

This clone was seen only once. The V call is TRBV28, the J call TRBJ1-6; 8 bases line up with TRBD1. V lost 3 bases, J lost 10 bases, and 5 bases stayed unmatched. CDR1 and CDR2 from the germline V gene are MDHEN and SYDVKM. CDR3 length: 14 amino acids. The CDR3 bases are TGTGCCAGCAGTTTCCGGACAGGGAAATCACCCCTCCACTTT. Its translation: CASSFRTGKSPLHF. Full variable domain (remainder filled in from reference TRBV28 and TRBJ1-6): DVKVTQSSRYLVKRTGEKVFLECVQDMDHENMFWYRQDPGLGLRLIYFSYDVKMKEKGDIPEGYSVSREKKERFSLILESASTNQTSMYLCASSFRTGKSPLHFGNGTRLTVT.

The V and J genes are TRBV6-5 and TRBJ2-7, with 7 bases fitting TRBD1. J gave up 3 bases and V 2 bases, and 4 bases lay outside the gene matches. Germline lookup yields CDR1 MNHEY and CDR2 SVGAGI. This CDR3 region has 14 residues. CDR3 residues: CASSYEQGNYEQYF. CDR3 sequence (DNA): TGTGCCAGCAGTTACGAACAGGGGAACTACGAGCAGTACTTC.

The chain is built from TRBV30 and TRBJ2-5, with D maybe TRBD1 (5 bases). CDR1 and CDR2 from the germline V gene are GTSNPN and SVGIG (reference sequence). The V end lost 2 bases, the J end lost 0 bases, and 13 bases lay between the germline ends. The CDR3 has 15 amino acids. The CDR3 protein is CAWSRTRKYQETQYF. The CDR3 region has the DNA TGTGCCTGGAGTAGGACACGAAAGTACCAAGAGACCCAGTACTTC.

This clone has just a few counts. The rearrangement uses TRBV7-8 and TRBJ1-2, with 10 positions matching TRBD1. V lost 1 base and J lost 8; bases outside the gene matches: 7. Per the germline V gene, CDR1 is SGHVS and CDR2 is FQNEAQ. The CDR3 sequence is 15 residues long. This CDR3 is CASSLVGTGVWGYTF. For the CDR3, the DNA is TGTGCCAGCAGCTTAGTGGGGACAGGGGTTTGGGGCTACACCTTC.

V usage is TRBV6-5 and J usage is TRBJ2-3; perhaps TRBD1 as D (6 bases). The CDR3 runs 15 residues. The V end lost 5 bases, the J end lost 2 bases, and 14 bases lay between the germline ends. CDR1 and CDR2 from the germline V gene are MNHEY and SVGAGI. DNA of the CDR3: TGTGCCAGCAGTCTCCAGACAGGATACACAGATACGCAGTATTTT. This translates into CASSLQTGYTDTQYF.

V usage is TRBV28 and J usage is TRBJ2-1, with D perhaps matching TRBD1 (5 bases). V lost 6 bases and J lost 9, with 15 bases in between. The germline CDR1 and CDR2 sequences are MDHEN and SYDVKM. CDR3 length: 13 residues. Here the CDR3 DNA reads TGTGCCAGCAGCTCAGGGTCCCTGGGTGAGCAGTTCTTC. Amino acids: CASSSGSLGEQFF.

This clone was picked up one time. The V and J genes are TRBV28 and TRBJ1-4, with TRBD1 matching over 8 bases. The J segment lost 7 bases and the V segment lost 6 bases, leaving 7 bases of the junction unmatched. CDR3 length: 14 residues. Germline assignment: CDR1 MDHEN and CDR2 SYDVKM. As DNA, the CDR3 is TGTGCCAGCAGCCGACAGGGGTATCGTGAAAAACTGTTTTTT. It specifies CASSRQGYREKLFF.

This clone was seen only once. V gene TRBV10-3 combines with J gene TRBJ2-1; 7 bases line up with TRBD1. The junction had 11 bases not matched to a gene; V was cut back by 7 bases and J by 8 bases. This CDR3 spans 14 amino acids. Germline CDR1 and CDR2: ENHRY and SYGVKD. The CDR3 DNA is TGTGCCATCACCTCAGGACAGGCCGTTGATGAGCAGTTCTTC. Encoded protein: CAITSGQAVDEQFF.

V and J are TRBV19 and TRBJ2-2; 11 positions match TRBD2. Germline V gene data show CDR1 as LNHDA and CDR2 as SQIVND (reference sequence). The CDR3 loop spans 14 amino acids. V gave up 6 bases and J gave up 7 bases; unmatched junction bases: 4. CDR3 protein: CASSTSGSGGELFF. The CDR3 coding sequence is TGTGCCAGTAGCACTAGCGGGAGTGGCGGGGAGCTGTTTTTT.

The chain has TRBV4-1 and TRBJ1-5; the D is unclear. This CDR3 is 17 amino acids long. Germline V gene sequence: CDR1 MGHRA, CDR2 YSYEKL. V was cut by 0 bases and J by 6 bases, with 18 bases left in between. The CDR3 coding sequence is TGCGCCAGCAGCCAAGAGGCGCGCAGGCTAGGGAGTCAGCCCCAGCATTTT. Its translation: CASSQEARRLGSQPQHF.

This rearrangement joins TRBV30 to TRBJ2-7; 11 bases map to TRBD2. Germline CDR1 is GTSNPN and CDR2 is SVGIG (reference sequence). V lost 2 bases and J lost 3; bases outside the gene matches: 3. The CDR3 spans 14 residues. In DNA, the CDR3 is TGTGCCTGGAGTCCCGGGACTAGCGGCTACGAGCAGTACTTC. It encodes CAWSPGTSGYEQYF.

This clone showed up just a few times. This chain uses TRBV6-5 with TRBJ1-5; weak D call: TRBD1 (6 bases). CDR1 is MNHEY and CDR2 is SVGAGI in the germline V gene. Trimming took off 6 bases at V and 7 bases at J, with 16 bases between the two ends. CDR3 size: 14 residues. CDR3 sequence: CASRPGQSSQPQHF. The CDR3 DNA follows: TGTGCCAGCAGGCCGGGACAATCCTCCCAGCCCCAGCATTTT.

This clone showed up just once. The J gene is TRBJ2-2, the V gene TRBV6-6; 9 bases map to TRBD1. Germline V gene lookup returns CDR1 MNHNY and CDR2 SVGAGI (reference sequence). With V trimmed by 5 bases and J by 6 bases, 10 bases remained unmatched. CDR3 length: 16 residues. This chain's CDR3 is CASSPGDRVIAGELFF. Here the CDR3 DNA reads TGTGCCAGCAGTCCCGGGGACAGGGTGATCGCCGGGGAGCTGTTTTTT.

The V and J genes are TRBV7-9 and TRBJ2-1; 10 nucleotides match TRBD2. The CDR3 covers 14 residues. V trimming: 11 bases; J trimming: 5 bases; junction bases outside the gene matches: 9. Germline V gene lookup returns CDR1 SEHNR and CDR2 FQNEAQ (reference sequence). The CDR3 sequence: CACTGTSVHNEQFF. The DNA for the CDR3 is TGTGCCTGTACCGGGACTAGCGTCCACAATGAGCAGTTCTTC.

The gene calls are TRBV12-3 or TRBV12-4 and TRBJ2-2, with 9 bases identical to TRBD1. The CDR3 length is 13 residues. Trimming at V came to 9 bases and at J to 6 bases, leaving 5 bases not matched to a gene. CDR3 nucleotide sequence: TGTGCCAGTCAACAGGGGGCTGCCGGGGAGCTGTTTTTT. Its protein product is CASQQGAAGELFF.

Only one count was recorded for this clone. The chain joins TRBV19 to TRBJ2-1, with 9 positions matching TRBD2. CDR1 LNHDA and CDR2 SQIVND come from the germline V gene (reference sequence). V shed 7 bases and J 5 bases; nucleotides not matched to a gene: 12. CDR3 length: 16 amino acids. This CDR3 is CASTRTSEVQNNEQFF. In DNA, the CDR3 is TGTGCCAGTACCAGGACTAGCGAAGTTCAAAACAATGAGCAGTTCTTC.

V and J are TRBV4-1 and TRBJ2-1; tentative D call: TRBD1 (5 bases). CDR1 MGHRA and CDR2 YSYEKL come from the germline V gene. The CDR3 contains 15 residues. V lost 6 bases and J lost 0, with 12 bases in between. The CDR3 sequence: CASRGVISSYNEQFF. CDR3 nucleotide sequence: TGCGCCAGCAGAGGGGTGATCTCCTCCTACAATGAGCAGTTCTTC.